This TCR beta chain stems from a study of blood T cells in healthy people across ages. Sample-barcoded 5' priming and a J-beta primer mix drove a second PCR of roughly 7 to 11 cycles. In TCRdb, the 5' RACE reads were re-called with MiXCR into one record per CDR3 protein. The profile shows 800,000 to 950,000 distinct CDR3 sequences, about 44% of them singletons. This clonotype came up a few times. The CDR3 loop spans 14 amino acids. The germline gives CDR1 MDHEN, CDR2 SYDVKM. The V gene lost 5 bases and the J gene lost 4 bases, with 15 bases spanning the gap. The chain links TRBV28 to TRBJ2-7; maybe TRBD2 (5 bases). Material for sequencing was blood. The receptor was isolated from a young man in good health. CDR3: CASSPVKPGYEQYF. The CDR3, as DNA: TGTGCCAGCAGTCCGGTAAAACCGGGGTACGAGCAGTACTTC.